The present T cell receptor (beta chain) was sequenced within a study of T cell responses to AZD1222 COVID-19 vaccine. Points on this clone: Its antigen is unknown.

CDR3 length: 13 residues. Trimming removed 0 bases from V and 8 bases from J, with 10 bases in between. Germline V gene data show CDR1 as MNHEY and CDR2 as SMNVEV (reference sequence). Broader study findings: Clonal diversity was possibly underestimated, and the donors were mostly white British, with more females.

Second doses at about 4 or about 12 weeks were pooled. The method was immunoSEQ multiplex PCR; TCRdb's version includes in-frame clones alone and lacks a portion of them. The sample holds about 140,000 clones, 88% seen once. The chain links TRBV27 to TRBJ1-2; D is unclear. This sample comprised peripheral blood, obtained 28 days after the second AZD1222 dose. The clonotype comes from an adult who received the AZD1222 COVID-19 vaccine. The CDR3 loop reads CASSLSRNGGYTF. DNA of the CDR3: TGTGCCAGCAGTTTATCGCGGAACGGGGGCTACACCTTC.